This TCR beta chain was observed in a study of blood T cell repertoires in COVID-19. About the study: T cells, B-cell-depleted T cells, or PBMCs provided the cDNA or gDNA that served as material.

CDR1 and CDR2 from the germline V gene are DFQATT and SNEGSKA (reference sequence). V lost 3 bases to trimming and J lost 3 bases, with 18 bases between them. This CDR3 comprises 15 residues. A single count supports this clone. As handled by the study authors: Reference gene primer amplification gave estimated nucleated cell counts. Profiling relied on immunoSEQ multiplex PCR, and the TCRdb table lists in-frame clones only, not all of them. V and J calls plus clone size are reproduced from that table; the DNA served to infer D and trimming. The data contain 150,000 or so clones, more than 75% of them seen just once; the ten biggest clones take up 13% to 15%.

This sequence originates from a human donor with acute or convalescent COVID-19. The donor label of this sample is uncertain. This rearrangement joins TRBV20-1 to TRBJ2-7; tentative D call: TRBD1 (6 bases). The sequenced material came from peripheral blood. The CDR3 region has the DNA TGCAGTGCTAGTTTGTCAGGGGTTTTAAACTACGAGCAGTACTTC. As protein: CSASLSGVLNYEQYF.